This is a list of T cell receptor beta chains from one sample in a study of blood T cell repertoires in COVID-19. Data came from immunoSEQ multiplex PCR; TCRdb stores just in-frame clones and leaves some out. The sample holds 280,000 or so clones, 70% to 90% seen once. The sample taken for sequencing was PBMCs or T cells enriched from blood (not recorded which). The source of these receptors is a woman aged 40-49 years who had recovered from COVID-19. CDR3s leave out the opening cysteine and the closing phenylalanine or tryptophan. A D gene is named only where the DNA matches it firmly. Clone size is given for some rows only: seen once, a few or many times, or a class if the clone is expanded.

j_call v_call d_call clone_size cdr3_aa
TRBJ2-7 TRBV5-4 TRBD2 few ASSPGTIYEQY
TRBJ2-3 TRBV9 . . ASSRGPSGGEDTQY
TRBJ1-3 TRBV5-1 . few ASSLDGSSGNTIY
TRBJ2-1 TRBV7-2 . . ASSSRLREVNEQF
TRBJ1-1 TRBV19 . . ASSPGQNTEAF
TRBJ1-2 TRBV5-6 TRBD1 . ASSFRTGVSGYT
TRBJ2-7 TRBV11-1 . . ASSLSGFISYEQY
TRBJ1-1 TRBV7-2 TRBD1 . ASSRDRGNLNTEAF
TRBJ2-5 TRBV29-1 TRBD2 . SVPLAGVLETQY
TRBJ2-7 TRBV11-2 TRBD2 . ASSLVGGLAIREQY
TRBJ1-1 TRBV11-2 . . ASSLGAGADTEAF
TRBJ2-4 TRBV5-1 TRBD1 . ASSLGTGTNIQY
TRBJ1-1 TRBV18 . . ASSGRQNTEAF
TRBJ2-2 TRBV7-6 . . ASSLVAGLAGELF
TRBJ2-2 TRBV7-7 . . ASSLGSSRELF
TRBJ1-2 TRBV9 . . ASTGTNYGYT
TRBJ2-5 TRBV10-3 . many AISDGVEREETQY
TRBJ2-6 TRBV1 . . TSSQFPSGRAGVLT
TRBJ1-4 TRBV5-1 TRBD1 . ASSLGQGGEKLF
TRBJ1-6 TRBV28 . . ASSFTGSWDNSPLH
TRBJ2-1 TRBV2 TRBD1 . ATLGDRAVNEQF
TRBJ1-4 TRBV5-1 . once ASSLLGEKLF
TRBJ2-3 TRBV28 . . ASRLGSTDTQY
TRBJ1-2 TRBV4-3 TRBD1 . ASSGDRAGYGYT
TRBJ2-5 TRBV23-1 . . ASSQSRGGQETQY
TRBJ2-7 TRBV10-3 TRBD1 . AISAWRGQGRLGGSDEQY
TRBJ1-5 TRBV27 . once ASSPFGGGVEQPQH
TRBJ1-2 TRBV21-1 . . ASSNCAGRAYGYT
TRBJ1-4 TRBV30 TRBD1 . AWRGQGYNEKLF
TRBJ1-4 TRBV9 . . ASSVGGGTNEKLF
TRBJ2-1 TRBV4-3 TRBD2 . ASSQVVGGAYNEQF
TRBJ2-7 TRBV15 TRBD1 . ATSRDPGQGGWDQY
TRBJ2-1 TRBV27 . . ASRNIVNEQF
TRBJ1-5 TRBV18 . . ASSPYRIDQPQH
TRBJ1-6 TRBV7-9 TRBD1 . ASSRQGSHSPLH
TRBJ2-1 TRBV10-3 TRBD1 . AISNRGNEQF
TRBJ2-2 TRBV29-1 TRBD2 once SGGTSENTGELF
TRBJ2-7 TRBV9 . few AGKGTYEQY